The entry below gives a single T cell receptor (beta chain) sequence along with its context. After removal of 5 bases from V and 8 bases from J, the junction contained 7 bases not matched to a gene. The CDR3 length is 13 residues. These data are taken from a study of CD8 T cells in Susac syndrome. An amount of RNA that ranged from roughly 0.5 to 1 ug was reverse transcribed with random hexamers. MiXCR, run by TCRdb on the immunoSEQ multiplex PCR reads, gives a single entry per CDR3 protein. The table has 300,000 to 350,000 distinct CDR3 sequences, around 92% seen once; the top ten hold more than 0.06%.

The sequence derives from a human donor with multiple sclerosis. Sequences were obtained from CD4+ T cells from PBMCs. The genes are TRBV12-3 or TRBV12-4 and TRBJ1-2; the match to TRBD1 covers 8 bases. The CDR3 bases are TGTGCCAGCAGTATCAGGGGGCGTTACGGCTACACCTTC. Encoded protein: CASSIRGRYGYTF.